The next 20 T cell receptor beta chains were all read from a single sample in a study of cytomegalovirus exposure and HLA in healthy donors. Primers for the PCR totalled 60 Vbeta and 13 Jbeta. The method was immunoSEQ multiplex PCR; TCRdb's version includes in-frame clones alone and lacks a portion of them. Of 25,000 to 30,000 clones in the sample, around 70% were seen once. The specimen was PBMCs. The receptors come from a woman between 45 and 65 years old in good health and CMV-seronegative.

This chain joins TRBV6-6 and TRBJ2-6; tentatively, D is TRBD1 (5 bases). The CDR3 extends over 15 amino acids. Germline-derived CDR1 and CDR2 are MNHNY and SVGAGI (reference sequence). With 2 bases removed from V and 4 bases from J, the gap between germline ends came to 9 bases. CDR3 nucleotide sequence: TGTGCCAGCAGTTACGACAGCGCGGGGGCCAACGTCCTGACTTTC. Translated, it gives CASSYDSAGANVLTF.

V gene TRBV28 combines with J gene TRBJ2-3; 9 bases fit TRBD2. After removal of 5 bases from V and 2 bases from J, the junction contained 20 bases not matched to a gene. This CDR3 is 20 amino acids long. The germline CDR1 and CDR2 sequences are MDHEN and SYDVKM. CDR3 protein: CASSLWGSGSGGGFTDTQYF. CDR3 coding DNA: TGTGCCAGCAGTCTTTGGGGTAGCGGGAGTGGGGGGGGCTTCACAGATACGCAGTATTTT.

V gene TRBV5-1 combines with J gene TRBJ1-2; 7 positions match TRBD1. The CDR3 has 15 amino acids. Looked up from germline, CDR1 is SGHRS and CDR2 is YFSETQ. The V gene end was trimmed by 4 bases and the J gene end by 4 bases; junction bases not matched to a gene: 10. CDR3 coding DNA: TGCGCCAGCAGCGGGGACAGCGCCCTTGTCTATGGCTACACCTTC. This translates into CASSGDSALVYGYTF.

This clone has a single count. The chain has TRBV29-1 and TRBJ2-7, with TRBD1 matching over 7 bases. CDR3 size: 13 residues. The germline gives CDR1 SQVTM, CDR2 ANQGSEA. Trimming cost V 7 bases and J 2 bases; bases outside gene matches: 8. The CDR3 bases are TGCAGCGGCCGGGACAGTTTAACCTACGAGCAGTACTTC. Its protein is CSGRDSLTYEQYF.

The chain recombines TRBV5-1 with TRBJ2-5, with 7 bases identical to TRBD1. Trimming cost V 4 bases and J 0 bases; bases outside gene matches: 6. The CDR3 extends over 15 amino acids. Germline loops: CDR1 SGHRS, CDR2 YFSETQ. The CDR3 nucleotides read TGCGCCAGCAGCCGGGACAGAGGGGACCAAGAGACCCAGTACTTC. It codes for CASSRDRGDQETQYF.

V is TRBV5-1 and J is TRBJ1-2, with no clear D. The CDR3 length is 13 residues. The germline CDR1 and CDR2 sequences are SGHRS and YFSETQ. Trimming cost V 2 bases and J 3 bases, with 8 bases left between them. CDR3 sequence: CASSLKGDYGYTF. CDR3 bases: TGCGCCAGCAGCTTAAAGGGAGACTATGGCTACACCTTC.

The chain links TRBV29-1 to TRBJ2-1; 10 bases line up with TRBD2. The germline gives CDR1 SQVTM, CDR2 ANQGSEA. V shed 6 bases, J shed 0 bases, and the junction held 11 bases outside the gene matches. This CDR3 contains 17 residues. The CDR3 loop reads CSVNSGRTTSSYNEQFF. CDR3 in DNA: TGCAGCGTAAATAGCGGGAGGACTACCTCCTCCTACAATGAGCAGTTCTTC.

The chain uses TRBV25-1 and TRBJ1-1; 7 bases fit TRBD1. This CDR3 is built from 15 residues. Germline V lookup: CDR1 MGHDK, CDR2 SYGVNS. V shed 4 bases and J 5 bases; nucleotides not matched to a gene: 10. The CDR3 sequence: CASSGIDRVETEAFF. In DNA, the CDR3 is TGTGCCAGCAGTGGCATCGACAGGGTTGAAACTGAAGCTTTCTTT.

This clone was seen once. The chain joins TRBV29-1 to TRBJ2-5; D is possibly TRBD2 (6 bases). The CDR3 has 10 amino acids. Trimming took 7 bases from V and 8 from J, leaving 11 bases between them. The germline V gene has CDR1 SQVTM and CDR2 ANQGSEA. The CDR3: CSGGDATQYF. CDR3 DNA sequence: TGCAGCGGGGGGGACGCTACCCAGTACTTC. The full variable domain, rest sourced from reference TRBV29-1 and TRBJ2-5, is SAVISQKPSRDICQRGTSLTIQCQVDSQVTMMFWYRQQPGQSLTLIATANQGSEATYESGFVIDKFPISRPNLTFSTLTVSNMSPEDSSIYLCSGGDATQYFGPGTRLLVL.

The CDR3 bases are TGTGCCAGCAACGCGGGGGCAGGGTCGGGGGAGCAGTACTTC. This codes for CASNAGAGSGEQYF. The V and J genes are TRBV5-5 and TRBJ2-7; D is possibly TRBD2 (7 bases). The CDR3 is made up of 14 amino acids. V gave up 6 bases and J gave up 7 bases, with 20 bases separating them. Germline-derived CDR1 and CDR2 are SGHKS and YYEKEE (reference sequence). The entire variable domain, with the rest obtained from reference TRBV5-5 and TRBJ2-7, is as follows: DAGVTQSPTHLIKTRGQQVTLRCSPISGHKSVSWYQQVLGQGPQFIFQYYEKEERGRGNFPDRFSARQFPNYSSELNVNALLLGDSALYLCASNAGAGSGEQYFGPGTRLTVT.

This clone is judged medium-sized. CDR3 amino acids: CASSGASAHFSNQPQHF. CDR3 nucleotide sequence: TGTGCCAGCAGTGGAGCGTCCGCCCACTTTAGCAATCAGCCCCAGCATTTT. The genes are TRBV6-1 and TRBJ1-5; the D is unclear. This CDR3 is 17 amino acids long. Trimming stripped 4 bases from V and 0 bases from J, with 16 bases between. CDR1 and CDR2 (germline): MNHNS, SASEGT.

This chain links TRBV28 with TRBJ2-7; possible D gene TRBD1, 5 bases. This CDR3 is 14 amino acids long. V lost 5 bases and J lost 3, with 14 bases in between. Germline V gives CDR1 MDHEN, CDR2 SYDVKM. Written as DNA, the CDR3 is TGTGCCAGCAGTCCCCCCGGACACTACTACGAGCAGTACTTC. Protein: CASSPPGHYYEQYF.

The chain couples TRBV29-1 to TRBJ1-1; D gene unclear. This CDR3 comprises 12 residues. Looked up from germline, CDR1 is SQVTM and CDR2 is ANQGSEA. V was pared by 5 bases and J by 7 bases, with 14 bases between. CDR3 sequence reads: CSVTQNRVEAFF. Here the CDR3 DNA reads TGCAGCGTTACACAAAACAGAGTTGAAGCTTTCTTT.

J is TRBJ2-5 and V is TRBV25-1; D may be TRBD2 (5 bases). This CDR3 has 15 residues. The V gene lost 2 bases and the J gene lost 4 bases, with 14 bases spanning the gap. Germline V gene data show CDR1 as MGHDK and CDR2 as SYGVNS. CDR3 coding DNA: TGTGCCAGCAGTGAACCCGGACTCCTTACAGAGACCCAGTACTTC. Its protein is CASSEPGLLTETQYF.

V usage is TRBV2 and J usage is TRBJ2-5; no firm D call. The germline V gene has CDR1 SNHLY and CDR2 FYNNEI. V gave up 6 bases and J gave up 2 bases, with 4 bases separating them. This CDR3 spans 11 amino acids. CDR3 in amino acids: CASRLQETQYF. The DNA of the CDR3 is TGTGCCAGCAGATTACAAGAGACCCAGTACTTC.

CDR3 bases: TGTGCCAGCTCACCCCTATTGGGGGGGACGGATTCACCCCTCCACTTT. This sequence encodes CASSPLLGGTDSPLHF. This chain links TRBV18 with TRBJ1-6, with D possibly being TRBD1 (5 bases). The CDR3 sequence is 16 residues long. Between the trimmed V and J ends, which lost 3 bases and 8 bases, there was a span of 17 bases. CDR1 and CDR2 (germline): KGHSH, LQKENI.

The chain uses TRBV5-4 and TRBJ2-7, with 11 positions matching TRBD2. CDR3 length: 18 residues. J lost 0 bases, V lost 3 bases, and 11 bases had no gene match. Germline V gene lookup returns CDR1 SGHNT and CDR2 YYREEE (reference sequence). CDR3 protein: CASSWGGSGRGSSYEQYF. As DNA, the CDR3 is TGTGCCAGCAGCTGGGGTGGTAGCGGGAGGGGAAGCTCCTACGAGCAGTACTTC.

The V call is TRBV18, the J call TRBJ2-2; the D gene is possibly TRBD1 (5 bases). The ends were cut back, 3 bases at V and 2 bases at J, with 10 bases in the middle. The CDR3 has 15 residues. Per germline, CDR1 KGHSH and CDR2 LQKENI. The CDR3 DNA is TGTGCCAGCTCACCGCAACAGGCAAACACCGGGGAGCTGTTTTTT. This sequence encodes CASSPQQANTGELFF.

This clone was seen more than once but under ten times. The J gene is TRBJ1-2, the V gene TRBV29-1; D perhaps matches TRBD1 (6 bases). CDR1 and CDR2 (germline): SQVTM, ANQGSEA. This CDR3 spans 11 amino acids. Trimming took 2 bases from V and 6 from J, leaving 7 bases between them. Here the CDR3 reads CSVEQGHGYTF. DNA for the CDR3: TGCAGCGTTGAACAGGGGCATGGCTACACCTTC.

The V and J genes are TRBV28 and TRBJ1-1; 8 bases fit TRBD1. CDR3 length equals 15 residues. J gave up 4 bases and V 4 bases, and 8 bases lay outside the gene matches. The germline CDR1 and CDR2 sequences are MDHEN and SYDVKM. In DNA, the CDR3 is TGTGCCAGCAGTTCAACCAGGGGGCCGGGCACTGAAGCTTTCTTT. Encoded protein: CASSSTRGPGTEAFF.